The present T cell receptor (beta chain) was sequenced within a study of shared clonotypes between healthy human individuals. Study-level background: The cohort comprised a couple of women and a few men. Their ages spanned 18 to 49 years.

Method: immunoSEQ multiplex PCR; TCRdb's copy keeps in-frame clones and lacks some. This table holds approximately 2.5 million clones, 85% to 95% found once. The clonotype originates from a man in his late teens or twenties in good health. Sequencing was carried out using naive CD4+ T cells sorted from blood. Specified subset: CD45RA+ positively selected.

The CDR3 is CASSQDSSGANVLTF. CDR3 sequence (DNA): TGTGCCAGCAGTCAAGACAGTTCTGGGGCCAACGTCCTGACTTTC. V gene TRBV27 combines with J gene TRBJ2-6, with a weak D call TRBD1 (5 bases). Between the trimmed V and J ends, which lost 5 bases and 1 base, there was a span of 9 bases. Germline CDR1 and CDR2: MNHEY and SMNVEV (reference sequence). The length of the CDR3 is 15 residues. Filled out from reference TRBV27 and TRBJ2-6, the complete variable domain reads EAQVTQNPRYLITVTGKKLTVTCSQNMNHEYMSWYRQDPGLGLRQIYYSMNVEVTDKGDVPEGYKVSRKEKRNFPLILESPSPNQTSLYFCASSQDSSGANVLTFGAGSRLTVL.